The 7 T cell receptor beta chains reported below all come from one sample, sequenced in a study of beta chain features in type 1 diabetes. Expressed TCRB transcripts were sequenced, since all the RNA that had been isolated was reverse transcribed. The method was immunoSEQ multiplex PCR; TCRdb's version includes in-frame clones alone and lacks a portion of them. The sample records 100,000 to 150,000 clones, around 9% being singletons. Findings and limits, study-wide: A moderate, significant TCRB CDR3 shortening appeared in type 1 diabetes across four CD4+ subsets.

No cognate antigen is known for these TCRs. Sequencing was carried out using central memory CD4+ T cells from blood. The origin of the receptors is a young man with type 1 diabetes.

Points on this clone: The sample contains more than one DNA sequence encoding this CDR3. The rearrangement uses TRBV6-5 and TRBJ2-3; possible D gene TRBD2, 5 bases. The CDR3 has 14 amino acids. Trimming removed 11 bases from V and 0 bases from J, with 15 bases in between. Germline CDR1 reads MNHEY; CDR2 reads SVGAGI. The CDR3 sequence: CASSSGGSTDTQYF. Written as DNA, the CDR3 is TGTGCCTCCTCCTCCGGCGGGAGCACAGATACGCAGTATTTT.

This clone was detected only a few times. The rearrangement links TRBV4-2 to TRBJ2-2; the D gene is possibly TRBD2 (6 bases). V was trimmed by 0 bases and J by 7 bases, leaving 18 bases between them. The CDR3 is made up of 17 amino acids. Germline assignment: CDR1 LGHNA and CDR2 YNFKEQ. In DNA, the CDR3 is TGTGCCAGCAGCCAAGAGGCGGGACCTAACGCAGGCGGGGAGCTGTTTTTT. Its translation: CASSQEAGPNAGGELFF.

This clone appeared a few times. The J gene is TRBJ2-3, the V gene TRBV11-2, with 7 bases that match TRBD1. J lost 6 bases, V lost 4 bases, and 1 base had no gene match. CDR1 SGHAT and CDR2 FQNNGV come from the germline V gene. The CDR3 is 12 residues long. The CDR3 loop reads CASSYRGDTQYF. CDR3 nucleotide sequence: TGTGCCAGCAGCTACAGGGGCGATACGCAGTATTTT.

This clone appeared a few times. This rearrangement joins TRBV7-2 to TRBJ2-2; 10 bases map to TRBD2. Looked up from germline, CDR1 is SGHTA and CDR2 is FQGNSA. The CDR3 runs 15 residues. V lost 1 base to trimming and J lost 10 bases; unmatched junction nucleotides: 6. CDR3 loop: CASSLGLAGVEELFF. The DNA for the CDR3 is TGTGCCAGCAGCTTAGGGCTAGCGGGGGTGGAGGAGCTGTTTTTT. The full variable domain, rest sourced from reference TRBV7-2 and TRBJ2-2, is GAGVSQSPSNKVTEKGKDVELRCDPISGHTALYWYRQSLGQGLEFLIYFQGNSAPDKSGLPSDRFSAERTGGSVSTLTIQRTQQEDSAVYLCASSLGLAGVEELFFGEGSRLTVL.

This clone was seen more than once but under ten times. The V gene is TRBV5-1, the J gene TRBJ2-1; 12 positions agree with TRBD2. Per germline, CDR1 SGHRS and CDR2 YFSETQ. The V gene end was trimmed by 4 bases and the J gene end by 7 bases; junction bases not matched to a gene: 9. This CDR3 has 16 residues. CDR3 nucleotide sequence: TGCGCCAGCAGCCCCCCGACTAGCGGGGGAGGGAATGAGCAGTTCTTC. It codes for CASSPPTSGGGNEQFF.

V is TRBV7-2 and J is TRBJ1-6; 7 positions agree with TRBD1. Germline assignment: CDR1 SGHTA and CDR2 FQGNSA. The V segment lost 3 bases and the J segment 8 bases; nucleotides outside the gene matches: 1. The CDR3 loop spans 13 amino acids. The CDR3 sequence is CASSFDRDSPLHF. The CDR3 coding sequence is TGTGCCAGCAGCTTCGACAGGGATTCACCCCTCCACTTT. The complete variable domain, with remaining parts taken from reference TRBV7-2 and TRBJ1-6, reads GAGVSQSPSNKVTEKGKDVELRCDPISGHTALYWYRQSLGQGLEFLIYFQGNSAPDKSGLPSDRFSAERTGGSVSTLTIQRTQQEDSAVYLCASSFDRDSPLHFGNGTRLTVT.

V gene TRBV5-1 combines with J gene TRBJ2-1; 9 positions match TRBD1. Germline V gene lookup returns CDR1 SGHRS and CDR2 YFSETQ. The V and J ends lost 4 bases and 9 bases, in that order; junction bases with no gene match: 5. The CDR3 is 13 residues long. The CDR3 protein is CASSQHRGREQFF. The CDR3 nucleotides are TGCGCCAGCAGCCAGCACAGGGGGCGTGAGCAGTTCTTC.